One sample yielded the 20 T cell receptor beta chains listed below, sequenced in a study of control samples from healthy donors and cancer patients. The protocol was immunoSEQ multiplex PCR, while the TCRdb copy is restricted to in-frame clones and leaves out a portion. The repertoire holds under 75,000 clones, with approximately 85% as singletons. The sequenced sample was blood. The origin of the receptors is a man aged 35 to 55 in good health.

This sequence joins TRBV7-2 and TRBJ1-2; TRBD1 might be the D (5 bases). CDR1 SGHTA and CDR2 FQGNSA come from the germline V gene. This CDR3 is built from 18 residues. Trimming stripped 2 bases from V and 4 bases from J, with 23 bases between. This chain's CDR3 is CASSLLFTGRLVIYGYTF. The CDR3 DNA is TGTGCCAGCAGCTTACTGTTCACAGGAAGGCTGGTAATCTATGGCTACACCTTC.

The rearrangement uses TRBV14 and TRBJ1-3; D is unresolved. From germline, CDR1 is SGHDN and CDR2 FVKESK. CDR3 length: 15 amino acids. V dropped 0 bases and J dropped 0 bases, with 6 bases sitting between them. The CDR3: CASSQDSGSGNTIYF. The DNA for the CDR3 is TGTGCCAGCAGCCAAGACAGCGGCTCTGGAAACACCATATATTTT.

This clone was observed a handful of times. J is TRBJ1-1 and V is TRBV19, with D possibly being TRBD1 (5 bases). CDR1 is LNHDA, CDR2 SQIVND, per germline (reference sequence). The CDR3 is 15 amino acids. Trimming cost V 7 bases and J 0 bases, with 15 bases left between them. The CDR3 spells CASTAGGWMNTEAFF. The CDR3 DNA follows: TGTGCCAGTACCGCTGGGGGTTGGATGAACACTGAAGCTTTCTTT.

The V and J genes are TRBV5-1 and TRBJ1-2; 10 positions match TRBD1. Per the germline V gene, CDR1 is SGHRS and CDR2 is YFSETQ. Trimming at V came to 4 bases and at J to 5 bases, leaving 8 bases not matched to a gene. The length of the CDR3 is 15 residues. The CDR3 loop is CASSRDRGRPYGYTF. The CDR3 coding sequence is TGCGCCAGCAGCCGTGACAGGGGGCGCCCATATGGCTACACCTTC.

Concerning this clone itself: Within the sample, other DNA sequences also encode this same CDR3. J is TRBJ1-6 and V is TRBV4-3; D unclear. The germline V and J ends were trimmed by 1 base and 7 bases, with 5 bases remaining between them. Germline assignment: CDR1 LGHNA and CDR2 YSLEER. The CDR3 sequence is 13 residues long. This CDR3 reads CASSQGRNSPLHF. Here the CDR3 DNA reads TGCGCCAGCAGCCAAGGGAGGAATTCACCCCTCCACTTT.

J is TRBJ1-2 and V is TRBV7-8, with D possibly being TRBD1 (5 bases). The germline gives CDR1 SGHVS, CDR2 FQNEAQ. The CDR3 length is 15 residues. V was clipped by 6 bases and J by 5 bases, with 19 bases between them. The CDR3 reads CASSPTGTEAYGYTF. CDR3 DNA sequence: TGTGCCAGCAGTCCGACCGGGACGGAAGCGTATGGCTACACCTTC.

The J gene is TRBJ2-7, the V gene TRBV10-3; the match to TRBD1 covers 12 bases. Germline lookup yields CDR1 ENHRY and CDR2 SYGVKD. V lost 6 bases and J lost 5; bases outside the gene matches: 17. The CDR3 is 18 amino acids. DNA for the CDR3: TGTGCCATCAGACAACCGGGACAGGGGGCAATTCGTCAGGACGAGCAGTACTTC. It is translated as CAIRQPGQGAIRQDEQYF.

The CDR3 reads CASSTSRDNFNQPQHF. The CDR3 bases are TGTGCCAGCAGTACGTCCCGGGACAATTTCAATCAGCCCCAGCATTTT. This rearrangement joins TRBV2 to TRBJ1-5; D possibly corresponds to TRBD1 (6 bases). The germline V gene encodes CDR1 SNHLY and CDR2 FYNNEI. Trimming shortened V by 5 bases and J by 3 bases, and 17 bases separated the two germline ends. The CDR3 consists of 16 residues.

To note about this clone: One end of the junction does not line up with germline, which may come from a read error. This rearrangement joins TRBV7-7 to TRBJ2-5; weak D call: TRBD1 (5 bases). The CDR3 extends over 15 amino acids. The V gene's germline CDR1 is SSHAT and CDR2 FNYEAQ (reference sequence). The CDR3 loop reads CASSSTATGFETQYF. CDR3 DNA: TGTGCTAGCAGCTCGACAGCCACCGGGTTCGAGACCCAGTACTTC.

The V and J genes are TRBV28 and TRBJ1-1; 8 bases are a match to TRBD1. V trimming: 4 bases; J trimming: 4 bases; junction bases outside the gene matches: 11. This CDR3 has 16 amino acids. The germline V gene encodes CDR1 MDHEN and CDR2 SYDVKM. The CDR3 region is CASSSPGGGIATEAFF. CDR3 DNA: TGTGCCAGCAGTTCCCCAGGGGGCGGAATTGCCACTGAAGCTTTCTTT.

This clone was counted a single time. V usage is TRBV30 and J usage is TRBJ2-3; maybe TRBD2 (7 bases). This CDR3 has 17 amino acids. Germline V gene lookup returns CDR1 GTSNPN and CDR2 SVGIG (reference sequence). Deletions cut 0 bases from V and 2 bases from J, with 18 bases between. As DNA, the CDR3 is TGTGCCTGGAGTGTAGGGGTCGGGGGGCGGATCACAGATACGCAGTATTTT. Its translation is CAWSVGVGGRITDTQYF.

The CDR3 loop reads CASGPSMYNEQFF. The CDR3 DNA follows: TGTGCCAGCGGCCCCTCGATGTACAATGAGCAGTTCTTC. This chain uses TRBV27 with TRBJ2-1; D not resolved. Germline V gives CDR1 MNHEY, CDR2 SMNVEV (reference sequence). The CDR3 spans 13 residues. The V end lost 8 bases, the J end lost 4 bases, and 12 bases lay between the germline ends.

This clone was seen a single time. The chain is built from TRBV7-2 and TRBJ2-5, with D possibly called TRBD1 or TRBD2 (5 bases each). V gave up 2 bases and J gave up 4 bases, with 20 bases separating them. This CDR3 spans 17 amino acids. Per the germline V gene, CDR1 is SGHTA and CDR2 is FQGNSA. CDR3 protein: CASSLRRGGLALETQYF. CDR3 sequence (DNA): TGTGCCAGCAGCTTACGAAGGGGTGGGCTAGCATTAGAGACCCAGTACTTC. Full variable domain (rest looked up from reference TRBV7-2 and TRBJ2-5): GAGVSQSPSNKVTEKGKDVELRCDPISGHTALYWYRQSLGQGLEFLIYFQGNSAPDKSGLPSDRFSAERTGGSVSTLTIQRTQQEDSAVYLCASSLRRGGLALETQYFGPGTRLLVL.

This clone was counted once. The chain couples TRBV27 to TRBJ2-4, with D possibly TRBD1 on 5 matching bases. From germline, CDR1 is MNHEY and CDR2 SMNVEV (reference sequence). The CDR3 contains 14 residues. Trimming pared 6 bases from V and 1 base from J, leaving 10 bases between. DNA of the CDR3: TGTGCCAGCAGCCAACAGGACGCCAAAAACATTCAGTACTTC. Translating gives CASSQQDAKNIQYF.

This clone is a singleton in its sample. CDR3 residues: CASSNAGETQYF. The DNA for the CDR3 is TGTGCCAGCAGCAACGCAGGGGAGACCCAGTACTTC. V usage is TRBV7-2 and J usage is TRBJ2-5, with D possibly matching TRBD1 (5 bases). Trimming removed 5 bases at V and 5 bases at J, with 9 bases between. CDR3 size: 12 residues. Germline V gene data show CDR1 as SGHTA and CDR2 as FQGNSA.

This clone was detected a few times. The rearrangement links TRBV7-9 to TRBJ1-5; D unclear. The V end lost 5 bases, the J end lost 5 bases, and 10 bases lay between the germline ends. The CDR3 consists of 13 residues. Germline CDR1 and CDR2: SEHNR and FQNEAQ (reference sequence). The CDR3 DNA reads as TGTGCCAGCAGCCCCCGCCGGGATCAGCCCCAGCATTTT. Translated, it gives CASSPRRDQPQHF.

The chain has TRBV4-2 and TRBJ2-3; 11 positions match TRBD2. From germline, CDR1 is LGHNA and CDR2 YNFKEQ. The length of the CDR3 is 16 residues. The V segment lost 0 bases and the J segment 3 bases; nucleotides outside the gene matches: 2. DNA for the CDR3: TGTGCCAGCAGCCAAGAGGCTAGCGGGAGGACAGATACGCAGTATTTT. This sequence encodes CASSQEASGRTDTQYF.

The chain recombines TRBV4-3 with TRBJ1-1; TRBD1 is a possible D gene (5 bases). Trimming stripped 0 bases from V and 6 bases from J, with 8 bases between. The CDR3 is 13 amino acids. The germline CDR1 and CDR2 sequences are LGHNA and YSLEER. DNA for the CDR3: TGCGCCAGCAGCCAAGATGGGGGGTCTGAAGCTTTCTTT. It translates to CASSQDGGSEAFF.

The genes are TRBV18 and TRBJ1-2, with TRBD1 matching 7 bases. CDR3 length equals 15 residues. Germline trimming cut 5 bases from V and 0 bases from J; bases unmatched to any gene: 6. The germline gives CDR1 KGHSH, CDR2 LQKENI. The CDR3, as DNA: TGTGCCAGCTCATCGACAGGGCAAGCTAACTATGGCTACACCTTC. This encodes CASSSTGQANYGYTF.

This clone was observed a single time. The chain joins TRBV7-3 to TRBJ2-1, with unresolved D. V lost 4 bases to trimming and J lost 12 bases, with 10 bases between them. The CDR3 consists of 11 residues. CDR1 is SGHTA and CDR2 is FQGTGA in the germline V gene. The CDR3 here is CASSSGAPQFF. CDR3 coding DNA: TGTGCCAGCAGCTCCGGTGCGCCGCAGTTCTTC.